One T cell receptor beta chain is described in this entry. This record belongs to a study of cytomegalovirus exposure and HLA in healthy donors. Looked up from germline, CDR1 is MNHNS and CDR2 is SASEGT. The length of the CDR3 is 11 residues. Trimming removed 2 bases from V and 10 bases from J, with 6 bases in between. This PCR relied on a set of 60 Vbeta primers and 13 Jbeta primers. Produced via immunoSEQ multiplex PCR; TCRdb's table is partial and in-frame only. The table has 120,000 to 150,000 clones, roughly 65% seen once. This chain joins TRBV6-1 and TRBJ2-1; no definite D call. The sequence was obtained from a man aged 55 to 69 in good health and CMV-seronegative. The sample comprised PBMCs. The CDR3 spells CASSETVEQFF. In DNA form, the CDR3 reads TGTGCCAGCAGTGAAACGGTCGAGCAGTTCTTC.